Shown below are 26 T cell receptor beta chains from a single sample sequenced in a study of T-cell memory formation after mild COVID-19. TCRdb re-derived calls from the 5' RACE reads in MiXCR, one entry per CDR3 protein. The data contain about 450,000 distinct CDR3 sequences, roughly a quarter of them singletons. The specimen was PBMCs or a T cell subset sorted from them (not recorded which). These receptors all come from an adult woman who had mild COVID-19 (a few samples of this study predate the infection). Cell type and time point are not known.

This clonotype was observed a handful of times. The chain couples TRBV9 to TRBJ2-7; no clear D. The V and J ends lost 0 bases and 2 bases respectively, with 9 bases between them. Per the germline V gene, CDR1 is SGDLS and CDR2 is YYNGEE. This CDR3 has 14 residues. The CDR3 reads CASSVDGLAYEQYF. The CDR3 bases are TGTGCCAGCAGCGTAGACGGGTTAGCCTACGAGCAGTACTTC.

Here the CDR3 reads CASSFGTGGQFF. The CDR3 region has the DNA TGTGCCAGCAGTTTCGGGACAGGGGGTCAGTTCTTC. The chain has TRBV12-3 or TRBV12-4 and TRBJ2-1, with TRBD1 identical over 11 bases. Losses at the gene ends were 3 bases for V and 13 bases for J; bases not matched to a gene: 2. The CDR3 has 12 residues.

The chain couples TRBV5-4 to TRBJ2-7; D remains ambiguous. Germline CDR1 SGHNT, CDR2 YYREEE (reference sequence). Trimming took 3 bases from V and 3 from J, leaving 13 bases between them. This CDR3 is 14 amino acids long. In DNA form, the CDR3 reads TGTGCCAGCAGCTCCCAAGACGGCTTCTACGAGCAGTACTTC. Protein: CASSSQDGFYEQYF.

The chain joins TRBV20-1 to TRBJ1-1; 7 bases align to TRBD1. Trimming at V came to 2 bases and at J to 7 bases, leaving 1 base not matched to a gene. This CDR3 spans 11 amino acids. Looked up from germline, CDR1 is DFQATT and CDR2 is SNEGSKA (reference sequence). The CDR3 reads CSARRTGEAFF. CDR3 sequence (DNA): TGCAGTGCTAGACGGACAGGTGAAGCTTTCTTT.

This clonotype has more than one count but fewer than ten. V and J are TRBV6-2 or TRBV6-3 and TRBJ1-1; no definite D call. This CDR3 spans 14 amino acids. V was shortened by 0 bases and J by 6 bases, with 11 bases between the two germline ends. Germline CDR1 MNHEY, CDR2 SVGEGT. This chain's CDR3 is CASSYSTRSAEAFF. DNA for the CDR3: TGTGCCAGCAGTTACTCGACTCGATCAGCTGAAGCTTTCTTT.

This clonotype appeared a few times. CDR3 sequence: CSVGGAGLQPQHF. CDR3 DNA: TGCAGCGTTGGGGGGGCAGGGTTACAGCCCCAGCATTTT. This rearrangement joins TRBV29-1 to TRBJ1-5, with D perhaps matching TRBD1 (6 bases). V gave up 4 bases and J gave up 7 bases, with 14 bases separating them. The length of the CDR3 is 13 residues. The germline V gene has CDR1 SQVTM and CDR2 ANQGSEA.

This clonotype has just a few counts. The V gene is TRBV6-2 or TRBV6-3, the J gene TRBJ2-3; 12 nucleotides align to TRBD1. V lost 5 bases, J lost 3 bases, and 6 bases stayed unmatched. Looked up from germline, CDR1 is MNHEY and CDR2 is SVGEGT. The CDR3 is 16 residues long. CDR3 protein: CASSNRDRGPTDTQYF. The CDR3 DNA is TGTGCCAGCAGTAACCGGGACAGGGGGCCGACAGATACGCAGTATTTT.

The chain uses TRBV30 and TRBJ1-1; D remains unclear. The CDR3 has 14 amino acids. Germline V gene data show CDR1 as GTSNPN and CDR2 as SVGIG (reference sequence). Trimming pared 0 bases from V and 0 bases from J, leaving 8 bases between. The DNA of the CDR3 is TGTGCCTGGAGTGTAAACCTAATGAACACTGAAGCTTTCTTT. This codes for CAWSVNLMNTEAFF. The entire variable domain, with the rest obtained from reference TRBV30 and TRBJ1-1, is as follows: SQTIHQWPATLVQPVGSPLSLECTVEGTSNPNLYWYRQAAGRGLQLLFYSVGIGQISSEVPQNLSASRPQDRQFILSSKKLLLSDSGFYLCAWSVNLMNTEAFFGQGTRLTVV.

This chain connects TRBV6-2 or TRBV6-3 to TRBJ2-7; 8 bases map to TRBD2. Germline-derived CDR1 and CDR2 are MNHEY and SVGEGT. The J segment lost 3 bases and the V segment lost 4 bases, leaving 5 bases of the junction unmatched. The CDR3 has 14 amino acids. The CDR3 protein is CASSLMTSVYEQYF. The CDR3 bases are TGTGCCAGCAGTTTAATGACTAGCGTCTACGAGCAGTACTTC.

As DNA, the CDR3 is TGTGCCAGCAGCTCAAGGAGGGGGCCGGTCACTGAAGCTTTCTTT. Protein product: CASSSRRGPVTEAFF. The chain is built from TRBV7-9 and TRBJ1-1, with 7 nucleotides matching TRBD1. V was clipped by 4 bases and J by 4 bases; unmatched bases: 9. Germline CDR1 SEHNR, CDR2 FQNEAQ (reference sequence). CDR3 size: 15 residues.

The chain combines TRBV6-5 with TRBJ1-2, with TRBD1 matching 10 bases. The CDR3 is made up of 16 amino acids. Germline loops: CDR1 MNHEY, CDR2 SVGAGI. V dropped 2 bases and J dropped 4; count of bases not matched to a gene: 7. The CDR3 sequence: CASSYTAGTGAYGYTF. The CDR3 DNA is TGTGCCAGCAGTTACACAGCCGGGACAGGGGCCTATGGCTACACCTTC.

This clonotype appeared a few times. The rearrangement joins TRBV9 to TRBJ2-3; 12 bases match TRBD2. Germline-derived CDR1 and CDR2 are SGDLS and YYNGEE. V shed 0 bases and J 6 bases; nucleotides not matched to a gene: 5. The CDR3 is 16 residues long. CDR3 in amino acids: CASSVALAGGHDTQYF. The CDR3 bases are TGTGCCAGCAGCGTAGCCCTAGCGGGGGGGCATGATACGCAGTATTTT.

The chain has TRBV6-5 and TRBJ1-2, with no clear D. The germline V gene encodes CDR1 MNHEY and CDR2 SVGAGI. V lost 0 bases and J lost 7, with 12 bases in between. This CDR3 contains 14 residues. The CDR3 is CASSYSDWAAGYTF. The DNA for the CDR3 is TGTGCCAGCAGTTACTCGGACTGGGCTGCTGGCTACACCTTC.

This clonotype was found a few times. This chain links TRBV7-9 with TRBJ1-2; TRBD1 aligns across 9 bases. V gave up 4 bases and J gave up 6 bases; unmatched junction bases: 9. In germline, CDR1 is SEHNR, CDR2 FQNEAQ (reference sequence). The CDR3 extends over 15 amino acids. The CDR3 bases are TGTGCCAGCAGCTCCTCCTATCGGACAGGGGATGGCTACACCTTC. Its protein product is CASSSSYRTGDGYTF.

This clonotype showed up just a few times. The chain joins TRBV9 to TRBJ2-3; D might be TRBD2 (6 bases). Trimming stripped 0 bases from V and 1 base from J, with 9 bases between. This CDR3 spans 15 amino acids. Per germline, CDR1 SGDLS and CDR2 YYNGEE. The CDR3 reads CASSVVPGGTDTQYF. DNA of the CDR3: TGTGCCAGCAGCGTAGTCCCGGGAGGCACAGATACGCAGTATTTT.

The chain joins TRBV4-3 to TRBJ2-7; 8 bases match TRBD1. V lost 0 bases, J lost 1 base, and 2 bases stayed unmatched. The CDR3 has 15 residues. Germline loops: CDR1 LGHNA, CDR2 YSLEER. In DNA form, the CDR3 reads TGCGCCAGCAGCCAAGATGACAGGGGTTCCTACGAGCAGTACTTC. Its translation: CASSQDDRGSYEQYF.

This chain joins TRBV5-6 and TRBJ2-5; 8 nucleotides line up with TRBD1. CDR3 size: 13 residues. The V segment lost 6 bases and the J segment 4 bases; nucleotides outside the gene matches: 5. Per the germline V gene, CDR1 is SGHDT and CDR2 is YYEEEE. The CDR3 region is CASTEDRVETQYF. DNA for the CDR3: TGTGCCAGCACCGAGGACAGGGTAGAGACCCAGTACTTC.

The chain recombines TRBV12-3 or TRBV12-4 with TRBJ2-1, with D perhaps matching TRBD2 (6 bases). This CDR3 is 15 amino acids long. Trimming shortened V by 3 bases and J by 0 bases, and 9 bases separated the two germline ends. The CDR3 protein is CASSLRGNSYNEQFF. The DNA of the CDR3 is TGTGCCAGCAGTTTGCGGGGTAACTCCTACAATGAGCAGTTCTTC.

The chain uses TRBV11-2 and TRBJ1-1; the D is unclear. The V end was cut by 5 bases, the J end by 3 bases, with 16 bases between. This CDR3 has 15 amino acids. The germline CDR1 and CDR2 sequences are SGHAT and FQNNGV. The CDR3 DNA follows: TGTGCCAGCAGCAGGACCGGGGAGAGATACACTGAAGCTTTCTTT. Its protein product is CASSRTGERYTEAFF.

The V and J genes are TRBV11-2 and TRBJ1-2; no reliable D call. The CDR3 totals 13 residues. The ends were cut back, 6 bases at V and 3 bases at J, with 11 bases in the middle. The V gene's germline CDR1 is SGHAT and CDR2 FQNNGV. CDR3 sequence (DNA): TGTGCCAGCAGGAGTTTACGGGACTATGGCTACACCTTC. Protein sequence: CASRSLRDYGYTF.

There are a few counts of this clonotype. The chain is built from TRBV12-3 or TRBV12-4 and TRBJ2-1; 12 nucleotides agree with TRBD2. The CDR3 runs 17 residues. The V and J ends lost 5 bases and 9 bases, in that order; junction bases with no gene match: 14. This chain's CDR3 is CASSEGWLAGGWSEQFF. Written as DNA, the CDR3 is TGTGCCAGCAGTGAGGGATGGCTAGCGGGAGGGTGGAGTGAGCAGTTCTTC.

This clonotype appeared a few times. The chain couples TRBV5-1 to TRBJ1-2, with 7 bases matching TRBD1. Germline V gives CDR1 SGHRS, CDR2 YFSETQ. This CDR3 comprises 14 residues. The junction had 5 bases not matched to a gene; V was cut back by 4 bases and J by 2 bases. CDR3 region: CASSVTQGNYGYTF. CDR3 DNA: TGCGCCAGCAGCGTGACACAGGGGAACTATGGCTACACCTTC. The full variable domain, its missing parts supplied by reference TRBV5-1 and TRBJ1-2, is KAGVTQTPRYLIKTRGQQVTLSCSPISGHRSVSWYQQTPGQGLQFLFEYFSETQRNKGNFPGRFSGRQFSNSRSEMNVSTLELGDSALYLCASSVTQGNYGYTFGSGTRLTVV.

V is TRBV7-3 and J is TRBJ2-3; weak D call: TRBD2 (6 bases). Per the germline V gene, CDR1 is SGHTA and CDR2 is FQGTGA. Between the trimmed V and J ends, which lost 5 bases and 2 bases, there was a span of 14 bases. CDR3 size: 15 residues. The CDR3 nucleotides are TGTGCCAGCAGCGGGGGGAACCGCTTCACAGATACGCAGTATTTT. This codes for CASSGGNRFTDTQYF.

This clonotype turned up a few times. The chain is built from TRBV7-9 and TRBJ2-1; 12 positions match TRBD2. V lost 5 bases, J lost 5 bases, and 7 bases stayed unmatched. CDR1 and CDR2 (germline): SEHNR, FQNEAQ (reference sequence). The CDR3 totals 16 residues. The CDR3 loop reads CASSPRTSGTHNEQFF. For the CDR3, the DNA is TGTGCCAGCAGCCCCCGGACTAGCGGGACTCACAATGAGCAGTTCTTC.

This rearrangement joins TRBV5-1 to TRBJ2-2; 9 bases are shared with TRBD1. V lost 4 bases, J lost 7 bases, and 11 bases stayed unmatched. This CDR3 contains 16 residues. From germline, CDR1 is SGHRS and CDR2 YFSETQ. The CDR3 protein is CASSTGQGSTVGELFF. CDR3 in DNA: TGCGCCAGCAGCACCGGACAGGGGTCGACAGTCGGGGAGCTGTTTTTT.

This rearrangement joins TRBV7-6 to TRBJ2-1; TRBD1 matches 7 bases. The CDR3 is made up of 18 amino acids. Germline V CDR1 and CDR2: SGHVS, FNYEAQ. V lost 5 bases and J lost 0; bases outside the gene matches: 13. CDR3 protein: CASSPGPGQALSYNEQFF. DNA for the CDR3: TGTGCCAGCAGCCCTGGACCCGGACAGGCCCTCTCCTACAATGAGCAGTTCTTC.